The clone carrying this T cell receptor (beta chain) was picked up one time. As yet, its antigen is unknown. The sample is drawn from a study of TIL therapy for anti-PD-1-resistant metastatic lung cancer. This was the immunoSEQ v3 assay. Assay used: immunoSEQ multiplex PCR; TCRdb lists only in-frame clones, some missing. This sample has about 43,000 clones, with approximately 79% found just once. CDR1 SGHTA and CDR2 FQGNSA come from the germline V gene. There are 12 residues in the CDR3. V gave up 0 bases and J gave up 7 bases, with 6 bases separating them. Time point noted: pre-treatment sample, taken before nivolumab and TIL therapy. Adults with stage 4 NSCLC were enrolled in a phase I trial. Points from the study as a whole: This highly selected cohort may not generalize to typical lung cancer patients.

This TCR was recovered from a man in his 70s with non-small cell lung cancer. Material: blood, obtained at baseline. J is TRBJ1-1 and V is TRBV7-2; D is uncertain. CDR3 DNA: TGTGCCAGCAGCTTAGCGGACCGTGAAGCTTTCTTT. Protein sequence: CASSLADREAFF.